The 32 T cell receptor beta chains reported below all come from one sample, sequenced in a study of blood T cell repertoires in COVID-19. The assay was immunoSEQ multiplex PCR, and TCRdb's table has in-frame clones only and misses some. The sample lists 250,000 to 350,000 clones, roughly 89% seen once, with approximately 0.84% in the top ten. Material for sequencing was peripheral blood. These receptors all come from a man younger than 40 with acute or convalescent COVID-19.

The chain links TRBV19 to TRBJ1-1, with D uncertain. This CDR3 has 11 residues. V was shortened by 10 bases and J by 1 base, with 7 bases between the two germline ends. Germline CDR1 reads LNHDA; CDR2 reads SQIVND (reference sequence). Here the CDR3 reads CATRGNTEAFF. CDR3 DNA: TGTGCCACCCGGGGGAACACTGAAGCTTTCTTT.

The chain has TRBV3-1 (or the pseudogene TRBV3-2) and TRBJ2-7; TRBD2 agrees at 7 bases. This CDR3 is built from 14 residues. In germline, CDR1 is LGHDT, CDR2 YNNKEL (reference sequence). After removal of 0 bases from V and 6 bases from J, the junction contained 5 bases not matched to a gene. The CDR3 DNA reads as TGTGCCAGCAGCCAAGATTGGGGAGGGCGCGAGCAGTACTTC. Translating it yields CASSQDWGGREQYF.

This rearrangement joins TRBV6-5 to TRBJ1-2; D gene unclear. CDR3 length: 14 amino acids. Germline values: CDR1 MNHEY, CDR2 SVGAGI. The V and J ends lost 2 bases and 4 bases respectively, with 11 bases between them. The CDR3 coding sequence is TGTGCCAGCAGTTACCAACGCGGAGTCTATGGCTACACCTTC. It specifies CASSYQRGVYGYTF.

The CDR3 reads CASSLRWDRDEQFF. The CDR3 DNA follows: TGCGCCAGCAGCTTGCGATGGGACAGGGATGAGCAGTTCTTC. This chain links TRBV5-1 with TRBJ2-1, with 9 positions matching TRBD1. The CDR3 consists of 14 residues. V lost 1 base, J lost 8 bases, and 4 bases stayed unmatched. CDR1 is SGHRS, CDR2 YFSETQ, per germline.

The chain uses TRBV7-9 and TRBJ1-6, with TRBD1 identical over 10 bases. In germline, CDR1 is SEHNR, CDR2 FQNEAQ (reference sequence). Trimming cost V 2 bases and J 7 bases; bases outside gene matches: 8. This CDR3 is 17 amino acids long. CDR3 sequence: CASSLMGQGTRNSPLHF. The CDR3 DNA sequence: TGTGCCAGCAGCTTAATGGGACAGGGGACGAGGAATTCACCCCTCCACTTT.

The V and J genes are TRBV19 and TRBJ1-6, with 11 bases aligning to TRBD1. CDR1 and CDR2 (germline): LNHDA, SQIVND (reference sequence). The CDR3 has 17 residues. J lost 4 bases, V lost 10 bases, and 12 bases had no gene match. The CDR3 region is CANPPGDRGRYNSPLHF. The CDR3 DNA reads TGTGCCAATCCCCCAGGGGACAGGGGGAGATATAATTCACCCCTCCACTTT.

V is TRBV18 and J is TRBJ1-2; no reliable D call. The V gene's germline CDR1 is KGHSH and CDR2 LQKENI. V lost 5 bases to trimming and J lost 7 bases, with 17 bases between them. The CDR3 spans 14 residues. The CDR3 is CASSATGDRSGYTF. DNA of the CDR3: TGTGCCAGCTCAGCCACCGGGGATAGGAGTGGCTACACCTTC.

The chain employs TRBV29-1 and TRBJ2-1; no clear D. Trimming shortened V by 6 bases and J by 12 bases, and 18 bases separated the two germline ends. The CDR3 extends over 12 amino acids. Germline lookup yields CDR1 SQVTM and CDR2 ANQGSEA. As DNA, the CDR3 is TGCAGCGTCGGAGAGCTGTTTATGGTGCAGTTCTTC. Translated, it gives CSVGELFMVQFF.

The genes are TRBV11-2 and TRBJ1-3, with 8 bases matching TRBD1. CDR1 is SGHAT and CDR2 is FQNNGV in the germline V gene. After removal of 5 bases from V and 7 bases from J, the junction contained 13 bases not matched to a gene. The CDR3 spans 16 residues. The CDR3 nucleotides read TGTGCCAGCAGCCAGGGGCAGGGGGCTAAGTCGAACACCATATATTTT. Amino acid sequence: CASSQGQGAKSNTIYF.

The V call is TRBV6-5, the J call TRBJ2-3, with unresolved D. The germline CDR1 and CDR2 sequences are MNHEY and SVGAGI. Trimming took 2 bases from V and 2 from J, leaving 11 bases between them. This CDR3 region has 15 residues. The CDR3 DNA reads as TGTGCCAGCAGTTACAGTCCGGGTTCCACAGATACGCAGTATTTT. Translating gives CASSYSPGSTDTQYF.

The chain joins TRBV13 to TRBJ2-1, with 13 bases fitting TRBD2. The CDR3 has 19 residues. The V gene's germline CDR1 is PRHDT and CDR2 FYEKMQ (reference sequence). Trimming removed 4 bases from V and 1 base from J; junction bases left unmatched: 10. CDR3 region: CASSSRTSGSSVSYNEQFF. For the CDR3, the DNA is TGTGCCAGCAGCTCCAGGACTAGCGGGAGCTCAGTTTCCTACAATGAGCAGTTCTTC.

The chain links TRBV12-3 or TRBV12-4 to TRBJ1-4; D is uncertain. CDR3 size: 13 residues. Between the trimmed V and J ends, which lost 6 bases and 8 bases, there was a span of 13 bases. The CDR3 loop is CASSPRQVEKLFF. CDR3 sequence (DNA): TGTGCCAGCAGCCCCCGGCAGGTCGAAAAACTGTTTTTT.

V and J are TRBV7-3 and TRBJ2-1; a possible D gene is TRBD1 (5 bases). The CDR3 has 12 amino acids. The germline gives CDR1 SGHTA, CDR2 FQGTGA. Trimming pared 4 bases from V and 16 bases from J, leaving 17 bases between. In nucleotides, the CDR3 is TGTGCCAGCAGCTCACAAACAGGACCCCTCTTCTTC. This codes for CASSSQTGPLFF. Full variable domain (outside the CDR3, taken from reference TRBV7-3 and TRBJ2-1): GAGVSQTPSNKVTEKGKYVELRCDPISGHTALYWYRQSLGQGPEFLIYFQGTGAADDSGLPNDRFFAVRPEGSVSTLKIQRTERGDSAVYLCASSSQTGPLFFGPGTRLTVL.

V and J are TRBV6-5 and TRBJ1-1; perhaps TRBD1 as D (6 bases). CDR3 size: 14 residues. Trimming took off 6 bases at V and 5 bases at J, with 16 bases between the two ends. CDR1 is MNHEY and CDR2 is SVGAGI in the germline V gene. The CDR3 DNA follows: TGTGCCAGCAGACGGGACACCGCCTCAACTGAAGCTTTCTTT. Translation: CASRRDTASTEAFF.

The V and J genes are TRBV5-6 and TRBJ2-5, with D unclear. The V gene's germline CDR1 is SGHDT and CDR2 YYEEEE. The length of the CDR3 is 15 residues. V was pared by 0 bases and J by 9 bases, with 18 bases between. The CDR3: CASSLVSAAPLAQYF. The CDR3 nucleotides are TGTGCCAGCAGCTTGGTTTCCGCGGCACCCCTGGCCCAGTACTTC. The variable domain in full, with the rest retrieved from reference TRBV5-6 and TRBJ2-5, is DAGVTQSPTHLIKTRGQQVTLRCSPKSGHDTVSWYQQALGQGPQFIFQYYEEEERQRGNFPDRFSGHQFPNYSSELNVNALLLGDSALYLCASSLVSAAPLAQYFGPGTRLLVL.

The chain couples TRBV21-1 to TRBJ2-1; the listed D gene, TRBD1, was not tested against the DNA. TRBV21-1 is termed a pseudogene. This CDR3 has 11 amino acids. CDR3 sequence (DNA): TGTGCCAGCCACAGGAAATTGGAGCAGTTCTTC. It encodes CASHRKLEQFF.

The chain employs TRBV24-1 and TRBJ2-5, with 8 nucleotides matching TRBD1. J lost 5 bases, V lost 7 bases, and 8 bases had no gene match. Per the germline V gene, CDR1 is KGHDR and CDR2 is SFDVKD. This CDR3 contains 14 residues. The CDR3 DNA reads TGTGCCACCAGCCAGGGGGCCGGATTTGAGACCCAGTACTTC. The encoded protein is CATSQGAGFETQYF.

J is TRBJ1-1 and V is TRBV5-1; TRBD1 might be the D (6 bases). The length of the CDR3 is 13 residues. The germline CDR1 and CDR2 sequences are SGHRS and YFSETQ. V shed 1 base and J shed 4 bases, with 8 bases lying between them. This CDR3 reads CASSLQGSTEAFF. The CDR3 DNA reads TGCGCCAGCAGCTTGCAGGGGAGCACTGAAGCTTTCTTT.

This clone was counted only a few times. The chain uses TRBV19 and TRBJ1-5, with D possibly being TRBD1 (5 bases). Germline V gene lookup returns CDR1 LNHDA and CDR2 SQIVND (reference sequence). The V gene lost 7 bases and the J gene lost 9 bases, with 16 bases spanning the gap. The CDR3 covers 13 residues. The CDR3 DNA is TGTGCCAGTAAATTAACAGGTCCTGGGCCCCAGCATTTT. Translation: CASKLTGPGPQHF.

V and J are TRBV5-3 and TRBJ1-2, with unresolved D. TRBV5-3 is known as an ORF, though its function is uncertain. This CDR3 has 14 residues. The V gene lost 4 bases and the J gene lost 6 bases, with 16 bases spanning the gap. DNA of the CDR3: TGTGCCAGAAGCATTAATCTTTCCCTAGATGGCTACACCTTC. It translates to CARSINLSLDGYTF.

The rearrangement joins TRBV3-1 (or the pseudogene TRBV3-2) to TRBJ2-7, with a tentative D call TRBD2 (5 bases). The CDR3 is made up of 17 amino acids. Deletions cut 3 bases from V and 2 bases from J, with 20 bases between. Germline V gene lookup returns CDR1 LGHDT and CDR2 YNNKEL (reference sequence). The CDR3 DNA sequence: TGTGCCAGCAGCCACTTTCGGCGACGGGAACTTGCCTACGAGCAGTACTTC. This encodes CASSHFRRRELAYEQYF.

Here the CDR3 reads CASRVGGKDQPQHF. In DNA form, the CDR3 reads TGTGCCAGCAGGGTAGGGGGAAAAGATCAGCCCCAGCATTTT. This rearrangement joins TRBV6-5 to TRBJ1-5; tentative D call: TRBD1 (6 bases). Trimming shortened V by 6 bases and J by 5 bases, and 14 bases separated the two germline ends. Germline V gene sequence: CDR1 MNHEY, CDR2 SVGAGI. This CDR3 region has 14 residues.

J is TRBJ1-1 and V is TRBV6-5, with a possible D match to TRBD1 (5 bases). The CDR3 loop spans 14 amino acids. Trimming removed 6 bases from V and 5 bases from J, with 16 bases in between. The germline gives CDR1 MNHEY, CDR2 SVGAGI. As DNA, the CDR3 is TGTGCCAGCAGAGGTTCGGGGGGACGGACTGAAGCTTTCTTT. Protein sequence: CASRGSGGRTEAFF.

This chain uses TRBV5-4 with TRBJ2-7; 8 bases are a match to TRBD1. The V gene end was trimmed by 5 bases and the J gene end by 5 bases; junction bases not matched to a gene: 9. Germline CDR1 is SGHNT and CDR2 is YYREEE (reference sequence). The CDR3 has 14 residues. Here the CDR3 DNA reads TGTGCCAGCAGGAGACAGGGGTCCCCCAACGAGCAGTACTTC. This codes for CASRRQGSPNEQYF.

This clone appeared a few times. CDR3 protein: CASSPSGGEKLFF. The CDR3 region has the DNA TGTGCCAGCTCACCCTCCGGGGGTGAAAAACTGTTTTTT. The rearrangement links TRBV18 to TRBJ1-4; weak D call: TRBD1 (5 bases). CDR1 is KGHSH, CDR2 LQKENI, per germline. CDR3 length: 13 amino acids. V dropped 3 bases and J dropped 7 bases, with 9 bases sitting between them.

The genes are TRBV5-1 and TRBJ1-4; 9 positions match TRBD1. Germline assignment: CDR1 SGHRS and CDR2 YFSETQ. The V segment lost 5 bases and the J segment 0 bases; nucleotides outside the gene matches: 5. The length of the CDR3 is 16 residues. The CDR3 DNA reads as TGCGCCAGCAGGAGTACAGGGGGCGCAACTAATGAAAAACTGTTTTTT. It codes for CASRSTGGATNEKLFF.

CDR3 coding DNA: TGTGCCAGCAGCGTAGCTACGGGAGGGCGGGAGACCCAGTACTTC. It specifies CASSVATGGRETQYF. The genes are TRBV9 and TRBJ2-5, with 8 bases lining up with TRBD2. The CDR3 is made up of 15 amino acids. V trimming: 0 bases; J trimming: 5 bases; junction bases outside the gene matches: 6. Per germline, CDR1 SGDLS and CDR2 YYNGEE.

V gene TRBV11-3 combines with J gene TRBJ2-3, with a tentative D call TRBD2 (7 bases). Deletions cut 5 bases from V and 0 bases from J, with 18 bases between. The CDR3 is 17 residues long. Germline CDR1 and CDR2: SGHNT and YENEEA. The chain's CDR3 is CASSPWAGATSTDTQYF. Here the CDR3 DNA reads TGTGCCAGCAGCCCCTGGGCGGGGGCTACTAGCACAGATACGCAGTATTTT.

V gene TRBV5-1 combines with J gene TRBJ2-7; 12 bases are shared with TRBD2. The CDR3 totals 16 residues. The germline V gene encodes CDR1 SGHRS and CDR2 YFSETQ. Trimming took 0 bases from V and 5 from J; bases not matched to a gene: 6. CDR3 sequence (DNA): TGCGCCAGCAGCTTGGTTTTGACTAGCGGGAGACACGAGCAGTACTTC. Translating it yields CASSLVLTSGRHEQYF.

The chain has TRBV19 and TRBJ1-3; D is ambiguous. The germline V and J ends were trimmed by 8 bases and 2 bases, with 19 bases remaining between them. CDR3 length: 16 residues. Germline V lookup: CDR1 LNHDA, CDR2 SQIVND (reference sequence). CDR3: CASSPSGILPGNTIYF. The DNA of the CDR3 is TGTGCCAGTTCCCCTTCGGGGATCCTACCTGGAAACACCATATATTTT.

The chain links TRBV28 to TRBJ1-1; D remains ambiguous. This CDR3 contains 14 residues. V was trimmed by 5 bases and J by 11 bases, leaving 21 bases between them. In germline, CDR1 is MDHEN, CDR2 SYDVKM. CDR3 bases: TGTGCCAGCAGTCTCTTTGGAGGACGGCGGGCGGCTTTCTTT. This codes for CASSLFGGRRAAFF.

The CDR3 sequence: CASSFRDSTDTQYF. As DNA, the CDR3 is TGTGCCAGCAGCTTCCGGGACTCCACAGATACGCAGTATTTT. This sequence joins TRBV5-6 and TRBJ2-3; a possible D gene is TRBD2 (6 bases). Trimming shortened V by 2 bases and J by 2 bases, and 9 bases separated the two germline ends. From germline, CDR1 is SGHDT and CDR2 YYEEEE. The CDR3 has 14 residues.